Each of the 8 T cell receptor beta chains below was sequenced from the same sample in a study. TCRdb itself ran the RT-PCR reads through MiXCR, one entry per CDR3 protein. Among about 680,000 distinct CDR3 sequences listed, approximately 15% were seen once. The sequenced material came from memory CD4+ T cells from blood. The origin of the receptors is a female donor in good health, serving as a healthy control.

This clonotype was seen more than once but under ten times. The chain uses TRBV28 and TRBJ1-6, with 7 bases that match TRBD1. Losses at the gene ends were 5 bases for V and 3 bases for J; bases not matched to a gene: 7. Germline V lookup: CDR1 MDHEN, CDR2 SYDVKM. This CDR3 is built from 16 residues. CDR3 residues: CASSGQGTVYNSPLHF. The CDR3 DNA is TGTGCCAGCAGTGGCCAAGGGACAGTCTATAATTCACCCCTCCACTTT.

This clonotype was picked up a small number of times. V and J are TRBV7-2 and TRBJ2-7; TRBD1 or TRBD2 may be the D gene (6 bases each). The CDR3 contains 15 residues. Trimming pared 5 bases from V and 2 bases from J, leaving 16 bases between. CDR1 is SGHTA and CDR2 is FQGNSA in the germline V gene. CDR3 region: CASSRQPGAAYEQYF. CDR3 DNA sequence: TGTGCCAGCAGCAGACAGCCGGGGGCGGCCTACGAGCAGTACTTC.

This clonotype was observed a few times. This chain joins TRBV24-1 and TRBJ2-1; TRBD2 agrees at 7 bases. The V gene's germline CDR1 is KGHDR and CDR2 SFDVKD. Trimming at V came to 4 bases and at J to 5 bases, leaving 10 bases not matched to a gene. The CDR3 totals 16 residues. CDR3 loop: CATSDALAADNNEQFF. The CDR3 DNA is TGTGCCACCAGTGACGCTCTAGCGGCAGACAACAATGAGCAGTTCTTC.

The chain joins TRBV3-1 to TRBJ2-1; D is perhaps TRBD2 (5 bases). V was clipped by 4 bases and J by 7 bases, with 14 bases between them. CDR1 and CDR2 from the germline V gene are LGHDT and YNNKEL (reference sequence). CDR3 length: 14 amino acids. CDR3 sequence: CASSPRTGRNEQFF. DNA for the CDR3: TGTGCCAGCAGCCCGCGGACTGGTAGGAATGAGCAGTTCTTC.

CDR3 nucleotide sequence: TGCAGTGCTAGTAAGGAGACTAGCGTTGGAGATACGCAGTATTTT. It codes for CSASKETSVGDTQYF. The V and J genes are TRBV20-1 and TRBJ2-3; 8 bases match TRBD2. Per germline, CDR1 DFQATT and CDR2 SNEGSKA (reference sequence). After removal of 3 bases from V and 5 bases from J, the junction contained 10 bases not matched to a gene. The CDR3 runs to 15 residues.

The V call is TRBV7-8, the J call TRBJ1-5; 7 bases fit TRBD1. The V and J ends lost 6 bases and 4 bases, in that order; junction bases with no gene match: 9. The CDR3 extends over 15 amino acids. Germline V gene data show CDR1 as SGHVS and CDR2 as FQNEAQ. The CDR3 is CASRAGTATNQPQHF. The DNA of the CDR3 is TGTGCCAGCAGAGCCGGGACAGCAACTAATCAGCCCCAGCATTTT.

J is TRBJ2-7 and V is TRBV18, with 8 bases fitting TRBD1. Germline V CDR1 and CDR2: KGHSH, LQKENI. Germline trimming cut 2 bases from V and 5 bases from J; bases unmatched to any gene: 8. The CDR3 loop spans 15 amino acids. The CDR3 nucleotides are TGTGCCAGCTCACCAGGTGGACAGGGCGGCGACGAGCAGTACTTC. This sequence encodes CASSPGGQGGDEQYF.

This clonotype was observed many times. The chain uses TRBV29-1 and TRBJ2-5; possibly TRBD2 for D (5 bases). The CDR3 is 13 residues long. Germline-derived CDR1 and CDR2 are SQVTM and ANQGSEA. Trimming took off 4 bases at V and 5 bases at J, with 14 bases between the two ends. CDR3 bases: TGCAGCGTTGGCCGGGGTTCCGGGGAGACCCAGTACTTC. Translation gives CSVGRGSGETQYF.